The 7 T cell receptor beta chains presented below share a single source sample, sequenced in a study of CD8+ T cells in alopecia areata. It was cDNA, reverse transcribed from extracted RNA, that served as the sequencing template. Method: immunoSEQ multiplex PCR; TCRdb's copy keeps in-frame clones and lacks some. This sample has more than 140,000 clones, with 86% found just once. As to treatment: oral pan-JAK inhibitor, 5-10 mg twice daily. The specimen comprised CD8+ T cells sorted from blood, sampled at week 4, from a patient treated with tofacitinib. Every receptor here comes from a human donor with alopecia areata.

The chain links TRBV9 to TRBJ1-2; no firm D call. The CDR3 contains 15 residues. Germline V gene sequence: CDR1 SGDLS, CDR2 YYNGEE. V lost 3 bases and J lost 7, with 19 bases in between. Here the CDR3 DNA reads TGTGCCAGCAGCGGTAATCGAGTTGGGTCCTTTGGCTACACCTTC. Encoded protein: CASSGNRVGSFGYTF.

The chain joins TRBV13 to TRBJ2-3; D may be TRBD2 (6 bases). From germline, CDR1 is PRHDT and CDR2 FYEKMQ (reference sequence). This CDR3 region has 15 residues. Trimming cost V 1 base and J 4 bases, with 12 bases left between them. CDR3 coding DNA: TGTGCCAGCAGCTTAGCGGGGGTTGTGGCAGATACGCAGTATTTT. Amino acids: CASSLAGVVADTQYF.

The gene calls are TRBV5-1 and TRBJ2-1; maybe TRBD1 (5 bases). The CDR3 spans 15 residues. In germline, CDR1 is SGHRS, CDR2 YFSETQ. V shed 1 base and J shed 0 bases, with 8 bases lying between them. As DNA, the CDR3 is TGCGCCAGCAGCTTGTTAGACAGCTCCTACAATGAGCAGTTCTTC. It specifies CASSLLDSSYNEQFF.

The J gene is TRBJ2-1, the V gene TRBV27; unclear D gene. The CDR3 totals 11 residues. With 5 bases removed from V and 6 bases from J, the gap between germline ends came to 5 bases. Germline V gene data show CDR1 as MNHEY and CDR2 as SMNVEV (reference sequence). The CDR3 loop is CASSGGNEQFF. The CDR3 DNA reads TGTGCCAGCAGTGGCGGCAATGAGCAGTTCTTC.

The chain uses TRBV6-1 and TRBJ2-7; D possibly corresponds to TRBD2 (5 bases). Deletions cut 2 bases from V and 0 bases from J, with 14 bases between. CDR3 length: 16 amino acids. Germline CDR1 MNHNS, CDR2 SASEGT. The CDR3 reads CASSEFFPGSSYEQYF. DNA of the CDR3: TGTGCCAGCAGTGAATTCTTCCCGGGGAGCTCCTACGAGCAGTACTTC.

This chain's CDR3 is CSVEDRRGTYNEQFF. CDR3 coding DNA: TGCAGCGTTGAAGATCGAAGGGGGACCTACAATGAGCAGTTCTTC. The chain uses TRBV29-1 and TRBJ2-1, with D possibly matching TRBD1 (6 bases). V was trimmed by 0 bases and J by 2 bases, leaving 11 bases between them. The CDR3 is 15 amino acids. The V gene's germline CDR1 is SQVTM and CDR2 ANQGSEA.

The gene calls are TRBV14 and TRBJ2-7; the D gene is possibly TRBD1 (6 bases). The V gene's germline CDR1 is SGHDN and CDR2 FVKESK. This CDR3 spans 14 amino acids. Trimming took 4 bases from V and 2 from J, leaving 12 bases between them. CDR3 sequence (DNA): TGTGCCAGCAGCCCCCAGGGGCGGCCCTACGAGCAGTACTTC. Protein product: CASSPQGRPYEQYF.